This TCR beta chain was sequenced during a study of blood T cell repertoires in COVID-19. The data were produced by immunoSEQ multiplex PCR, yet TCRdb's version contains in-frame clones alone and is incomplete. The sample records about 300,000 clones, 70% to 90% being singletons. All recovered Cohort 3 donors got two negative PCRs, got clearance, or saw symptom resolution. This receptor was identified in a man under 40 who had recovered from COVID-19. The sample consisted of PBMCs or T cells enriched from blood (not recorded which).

DNA of the CDR3: TGTGCCAGCAGCGTAGGTAGCCATTCTTCCTCTGGAAACACCATATATTTT. This codes for CASSVGSHSSSGNTIYF. This chain joins TRBV9 and TRBJ1-3; D is unresolved. Between the trimmed V and J ends, which lost 0 bases and 0 bases, there was a span of 13 bases. The germline CDR1 and CDR2 sequences are SGDLS and YYNGEE. The CDR3 sequence is 17 residues long.